This TCR beta chain stems from a study of T-cell reconstitution after alpha-beta-depleted transplantation in children. The sample holds a few counts of this clonotype. The TCRbeta library was prepared with unique molecular identifiers. TCRdb redid the calling of the PCR reads with MiXCR, one entry per CDR3 protein. The sample records about 76,000 distinct CDR3 sequences, roughly 15% being singletons. V dropped 3 bases and J dropped 2; count of bases not matched to a gene: 3. Per germline, CDR1 SGHRS and CDR2 YFSETQ. The CDR3 length is 16 residues. This sample comprised PBMCs, mostly from graft donor cells, obtained 180 days after TCRalphabeta/CD19-depleted stem cell transplant. The TCR sequence derives from a male patient under 10 years old who had a stem cell transplant for acute lymphoblastic leukemia, so the T cells may come from the graft donor. J is TRBJ2-3 and V is TRBV5-1; the match to TRBD2 covers 13 bases. DNA for the CDR3: TGCGCCAGCAGCTCAACTAGCGGGGGGGCCACAGATACGCAGTATTTT. Translated, it gives CASSSTSGGATDTQYF.